These T cell receptor beta chains were read from a single sample in a study of OX40 agonist ivuxolimab in advanced cancers. The data were produced by immunoSEQ multiplex PCR, yet TCRdb's version contains in-frame clones alone and is incomplete. The sample lists 20,000 to 25,000 clones; roughly 83% were seen once. This sample comprised CD4+ or CD8+ T cells sorted from blood, obtained in a trial of the OX40 agonist ivuxolimab. All receptors derive from an adult with an advanced solid tumor such as melanoma, head and neck, liver or kidney cancer. The CDR3 runs from the conserved cysteine through the conserved F or W. A D gene is named only where the DNA matches it firmly. The size field is filled for only some rows; it gives once, few, many or a size class.

J gene | clone size | D gene | V gene | CDR3 length | CDR3 protein | CDR3 DNA
TRBJ2-3 | - | - | TRBV28 | 15 | CASSLSPLVWDTQYF | TGTGCCAGCAGTTTATCTCCCTTAGTTTGGGATACGCAGTATTTT
TRBJ2-7 | few | - | TRBV5-1 | 13 | CASSLSWGNEQYF | TGCGCCAGCAGCTTGTCTTGGGGTAACGAGCAGTACTTC
TRBJ1-3 | - | - | TRBV28 | 16 | CASSVTPRISGNTIYF | TGTGCCAGCAGTGTCACCCCAAGAATCTCTGGAAACACCATATATTTT
TRBJ2-3 | - | - | TRBV19 | 13 | CASSNLGKDTQYF | TGTGCCAGTAGTAACCTGGGAAAAGATACGCAGTATTTT
TRBJ2-5 | - | - | TRBV7-3 | 14 | CASSLTGGAETQYF | TGTGCCAGCAGTCTAACGGGGGGCGCAGAGACCCAGTACTTC
TRBJ2-7 | - | TRBD2 | TRBV9 | 16 | CASSVDDSGAPWEQYF | TGTGCCAGCAGCGTAGATGATAGCGGGGCCCCCTGGGAGCAGTACTTC
TRBJ2-7 | - | TRBD1 | TRBV11-3 | 16 | CASSSLDRGPTYEQYF | TGTGCCAGCAGCTCTCTTGACAGGGGACCAACCTACGAGCAGTACTTC
TRBJ2-7 | - | - | TRBV21-1 | 13 | CASGQGYLCEQYF | -
TRBJ1-6 | - | - | TRBV5-4 | 15 | CASSLWADRYSPLHF | TGTGCCAGCAGCTTGTGGGCAGATAGGTATTCACCCCTCCACTTT
TRBJ1-3 | - | - | TRBV5-1 | 14 | CASSLAASGNTIYF | TGCGCCAGCAGCTTGGCCGCCTCTGGAAACACCATATATTTT
TRBJ2-7 | - | TRBD1 | TRBV10-3 | 12 | CATSDRPDEQYF | TGTGCCACCTCGGACAGGCCCGACGAGCAGTACTTC
TRBJ2-7 | - | - | TRBV14 | 17 | CASSPSPRGRTSYEQYF | TGTGCCAGCAGCCCCTCCCCCCGGGGACGCACCTCCTACGAGCAGTACTTC
TRBJ2-4 | - | TRBD1 | TRBV5-6 | 18 | CASSSATNWTGGRNIQYF | TGTGCCAGCAGCTCGGCAACAAACTGGACAGGGGGTCGGAACATTCAGTACTTC
TRBJ2-7 | - | - | TRBV4-1 | 13 | CASSQAQAYEQYF | TGCGCCAGCAGCCAAGCACAGGCCTACGAGCAGTACTTC
TRBJ2-5 | - | - | TRBV9 | 15 | CASSVGVLAQETQYF | TGTGCCAGCAGCGTAGGCGTGCTAGCTCAAGAGACCCAGTACTTC
TRBJ2-3 | - | - | TRBV10-1 | 13 | CASRHVRSDTQYF | TGCGCCAGCCGACACGTTCGGTCAGATACGCAGTATTTT
TRBJ1-1 | medium-sized | - | TRBV13 | 13 | CASSISVNTEAFF | TGTGCCAGCAGCATCAGTGTGAACACTGAAGCTTTCTTT
TRBJ2-1 | - | - | TRBV15 | 16 | CATSRDQQGPYNEQFF | TGTGCCACCAGCAGAGATCAACAGGGACCCTACAATGAGCAGTTCTTC
TRBJ2-1 | - | TRBD2 | TRBV7-2 | 13 | CARRLAGDNEQFF | TGTGCCAGGAGACTAGCGGGAGACAATGAGCAGTTCTTC
TRBJ2-1 | - | - | TRBV30 | 11 | CAWSWSNEQFF | TGTGCCTGGAGCTGGAGCAATGAGCAGTTCTTC
TRBJ2-1 | once | - | TRBV7-9 | 15 | CASSFGPDSYNEQFF | TGTGCCAGCAGCTTCGGACCGGACTCCTACAATGAGCAGTTCTTC
TRBJ2-3 | - | TRBD2 | TRBV2 | 17 | CASSEGRLAGITDTQYF | TGTGCCAGCAGTGAAGGTCGGCTAGCGGGAATCACAGATACGCAGTATTTT
TRBJ2-4 | - | TRBD1 | TRBV28 | 17 | CASSFHLGQGDKNIQYF | TGTGCCAGCAGTTTCCACCTGGGACAGGGGGACAAAAACATTCAGTACTTC
TRBJ2-2 | - | TRBD2 | TRBV15 | 19 | CATSRDRWQGSGGTGELFF | TGTGCCACCAGCAGAGATCGGTGGCAGGGTAGCGGGGGCACCGGGGAGCTGTTTTTT
TRBJ2-1 | - | - | TRBV27 | 14 | CASGRLSSYNEQFF | TGTGCCAGCGGGCGGCTGAGCTCCTACAATGAGCAGTTCTTC